The entry that follows covers one TCR delta chain sequence. Its target is unknown. The sorted cells were CD3+ Vdelta1+ Vdelta2- thymocytes from alphabeta-depleted thymus. This sample is drawn from a study of Vδ1+ human thymocytes. Regarding the study as a whole: Highly polyclonal TRG and TRD repertoires with Gaussian CDR3 length distributions appeared in thymus. Despite high sort purity, roughly 20% of thymic T cell receptor delta sequences were Vdelta2.

From germline, CDR1 is TSWWSYY and CDR2 QGS. This CDR3 has 19 residues. V lost 2 bases and J lost 1, with 23 bases in between. Extracted RNA was reverse transcribed into cDNA. CDR3 amplicons came from multiplex PCR with pooled V-gene forward and constant-region reverse primers. TCRdb reanalysed the multiplex PCR reads with CATT. This table holds about 25,000 delta-chain clones, under 8% found once. What was sequenced was Vdelta1+ gamma-delta thymocytes from the thymus. Subset defined: FACS-sorted CD3+ TCRalphabeta- TCRVdelta1+ TCRVdelta2- thymocytes. This receptor was taken from a girl under three years old who had congenital heart surgery. The chain has TRDV1 and TRDJ1; D might be TRDD3 (8 bases). CDR3 in DNA: TGTGCTCTTGGGGAAAGGTTCCTACTGGGGGCCCTAATCACCGATAAACTCATCTTT. This sequence encodes CALGERFLLGALITDKLIF.